This T cell receptor beta chain was captured in a study of blood T cells in healthy people across ages. Per-sample PBMC isolation yielded at least 6.5 million cells. This CDR3 is built from 17 residues. Germline lookup yields CDR1 SGHAT and CDR2 FQDESV (reference sequence). The J segment lost 1 base and the V segment lost 0 bases, leaving 5 bases of the junction unmatched. Primed by a sample-barcoded 5' primer and a J-beta primer mix, a second PCR proceeded for roughly 7 to 11 cycles. TCRdb re-called the 5' RACE reads with MiXCR, one entry per CDR3 protein. The table lists 780,000 or so distinct CDR3 sequences, 53% of them singletons, with about two fifths in the top ten. This clonotype appeared a few times.

The specimen was blood. This chain connects TRBV11-1 to TRBJ2-3; 9 nucleotides match TRBD2. The receptor was isolated from an older man in good health. CDR3 DNA sequence: TGTGCCAGCAGCTTAGCGTTACTAGCGGGCGGCACAGATACGCAGTATTTT. Its translation is CASSLALLAGGTDTQYF.